This T cell receptor beta chain emerged from a study of blood T cell repertoires in COVID-19. V was clipped by 0 bases and J by 0 bases, with 9 bases between them. CDR3 length: 15 residues. Germline V gives CDR1 SGHRS, CDR2 YFSETQ. In the authors' workflow: Reference gene primer amplification in the assay estimated nucleated cell counts. Clones were read by immunoSEQ multiplex PCR, and TCRdb kept only the in-frame ones, dropping some. V and J calls plus clone size are reproduced from that table; the DNA served to infer D and trimming. This sample has 250,000 to 300,000 clones, with under 90% found just once. This clone was recorded once.

The sequence came from a man between 50 and 59 years old with acute or convalescent COVID-19. Input material: peripheral blood. The rearrangement joins TRBV5-1 to TRBJ2-5; D unresolved. CDR3 amino acids: CASSLVSPNQETQYF. DNA of the CDR3: TGCGCCAGCAGCTTGGTGTCCCCCAACCAAGAGACCCAGTACTTC.